One and the same sample provided the 32 T cell receptor beta chains below, sequenced in a study of blood T cell repertoires in COVID-19. Method: immunoSEQ multiplex PCR; TCRdb's copy keeps in-frame clones and lacks some. The table shows 90,000 to 120,000 clones, with 65% to 80% occurring only once. Material for sequencing was peripheral blood. Receptor source: an older man with active or convalescent COVID-19.

The genes are TRBV5-1 and TRBJ1-5; the D is unclear. The CDR3 runs to 15 residues. The V end was cut by 0 bases, the J end by 5 bases, with 12 bases between. The V gene's germline CDR1 is SGHRS and CDR2 YFSETQ. The CDR3 reads CASSLAGRSDQPQHF. CDR3 coding DNA: TGCGCCAGCAGCTTGGCCGGGAGGAGCGATCAGCCCCAGCATTTT.

The V gene is TRBV7-2, the J gene TRBJ1-1; D may be TRBD1 (6 bases). With 5 bases removed from V and 4 bases from J, the gap between germline ends came to 14 bases. Germline loops: CDR1 SGHTA, CDR2 FQGNSA. This CDR3 spans 14 amino acids. The CDR3 DNA follows: TGTGCCAGCAGCGCACAGGGTGTCGGCACTGAAGCTTTCTTT. This codes for CASSAQGVGTEAFF.

The chain links TRBV30 to TRBJ2-5, with 7 positions matching TRBD2. V gave up 0 bases and J gave up 5 bases; unmatched junction bases: 9. The length of the CDR3 is 15 residues. Germline loops: CDR1 GTSNPN, CDR2 SVGIG (reference sequence). The CDR3 region is CAWSVVGRGTETQYF. The CDR3 region has the DNA TGTGCCTGGAGTGTAGTGGGGAGGGGAACGGAGACCCAGTACTTC.

The V gene is TRBV16, the J gene TRBJ2-5; D is perhaps TRBD1 (6 bases). Trimming removed 4 bases at V and 2 bases at J, with 11 bases between. The CDR3 is 14 amino acids. The germline gives CDR1 KGHSY, CDR2 FQNENV. CDR3 sequence reads: CASSRLQGQETQYF. The CDR3 DNA sequence: TGTGCCAGCAGCCGCCTACAGGGTCAAGAGACCCAGTACTTC.

DNA of the CDR3: TGTGCCAGCAGCCAAGGTAACGGGAGGGCCTTAGAGCAGTACTTC. The encoded protein is CASSQGNGRALEQYF. The V gene is TRBV3-1 (or the pseudogene TRBV3-2), the J gene TRBJ2-7; 8 bases are shared with TRBD2. The V gene's germline CDR1 is LGHDT and CDR2 YNNKEL (reference sequence). The ends lost 1 base at V and 7 bases at J; junction bases unmatched: 9. This CDR3 has 15 amino acids.

This chain connects TRBV5-1 to TRBJ2-5; D unresolved. Per the germline V gene, CDR1 is SGHRS and CDR2 is YFSETQ. This CDR3 has 14 residues. The V end was cut by 2 bases, the J end by 3 bases, with 11 bases between. DNA of the CDR3: TGCGCCAGCAGCTTAGAACAGCCCGAAGAGACCCAGTACTTC. It translates to CASSLEQPEETQYF.

The chain carries TRBV19 and TRBJ1-2; no reliable D call. The CDR3 is 10 residues long. In germline, CDR1 is LNHDA, CDR2 SQIVND (reference sequence). Trimming shortened V by 7 bases and J by 6 bases, and 6 bases separated the two germline ends. The CDR3 DNA is TGTGCCAGTAACGACAATGGCTACACCTTC. Residues: CASNDNGYTF.

J is TRBJ1-1 and V is TRBV7-3, with a possible D match to TRBD1 (5 bases). The length of the CDR3 is 17 residues. V was cut by 2 bases and J by 1 base, with 17 bases left in between. CDR1 SGHTA and CDR2 FQGTGA come from the germline V gene. In nucleotides, the CDR3 is TGTGCCAGCAGCTTAGACGCTGCGGGGGGTGCGAACACTGAAGCTTTCTTT. The encoded protein is CASSLDAAGGANTEAFF.

The DNA of the CDR3 is TGTGCCAGCAGCCGGAGGGGACAGGGGGCGAAGGAGACCCAGTACTTC. Translation: CASSRRGQGAKETQYF. This chain links TRBV3-1 (or the pseudogene TRBV3-2) with TRBJ2-5; 12 bases are a match to TRBD1. V shed 4 bases and J 5 bases; nucleotides not matched to a gene: 8. The germline gives CDR1 LGHDT, CDR2 YNNKEL (reference sequence). The CDR3 has 16 residues.

The chain combines TRBV2 with TRBJ1-4; the D gene is possibly TRBD1 (6 bases). Trimming shortened V by 8 bases and J by 2 bases, and 12 bases separated the two germline ends. CDR1 is SNHLY and CDR2 is FYNNEI in the germline V gene. This CDR3 is built from 14 residues. CDR3 in DNA: TGTGCCAGCCAACAGGGCACTACTAATGAAAAACTGTTTTTT. Its protein is CASQQGTTNEKLFF.

The chain carries TRBV5-6 and TRBJ1-2, with D uncertain. V dropped 4 bases and J dropped 4 bases, with 11 bases sitting between them. CDR1 is SGHDT and CDR2 is YYEEEE in the germline V gene. The CDR3 is 13 amino acids. The CDR3 loop is CASSLQYTYGYTF. The CDR3 nucleotides read TGTGCCAGCAGCCTTCAGTATACCTATGGCTACACCTTC.

The rearrangement links TRBV30 to TRBJ1-5; D call uncertain. The CDR3 covers 14 residues. V was pared by 3 bases and J by 2 bases, with 11 bases between. The V gene's germline CDR1 is GTSNPN and CDR2 SVGIG (reference sequence). The CDR3 protein is CAWSSVVGNQPQHF. The DNA of the CDR3 is TGTGCCTGGAGCTCAGTGGTTGGCAATCAGCCCCAGCATTTT.

The chain uses TRBV5-1 and TRBJ2-5; 7 bases are a match to TRBD2. The ends lost 7 bases at V and 0 bases at J; junction bases unmatched: 9. Per germline, CDR1 SGHRS and CDR2 YFSETQ. This CDR3 has 15 residues. CDR3 sequence reads: CASRSGMGYQETQYF. The CDR3 coding sequence is TGCGCCAGCCGGAGCGGGATGGGCTACCAAGAGACCCAGTACTTC.

In this sample, this clone turned up a few times. J is TRBJ2-1 and V is TRBV5-1; 7 nucleotides line up with TRBD1. The CDR3 is 15 amino acids. From germline, CDR1 is SGHRS and CDR2 YFSETQ. V lost 0 bases to trimming and J lost 4 bases; unmatched junction nucleotides: 4. DNA of the CDR3: TGCGCCAGCAGCTTGGAGGGACAGAATTACAATGAGCAGTTCTTC. Amino acid sequence: CASSLEGQNYNEQFF.

The chain combines TRBV25-1 with TRBJ2-1; 12 nucleotides match TRBD2. There are 15 residues in the CDR3. V lost 5 bases and J lost 2; bases outside the gene matches: 1. The germline V gene encodes CDR1 MGHDK and CDR2 SYGVNS. The CDR3 nucleotides are TGTGCCAGCAGTCTAGCGGGAGGGCCCTACAATGAGCAGTTCTTC. This gives the protein CASSLAGGPYNEQFF.

The chain uses TRBV2 and TRBJ2-3; D might be TRBD2 (5 bases). The CDR3 contains 13 residues. V was trimmed by 5 bases and J by 3 bases, leaving 9 bases between them. Germline-derived CDR1 and CDR2 are SNHLY and FYNNEI. The CDR3 region is CASSFRLTDTQYF. The DNA for the CDR3 is TGTGCCAGCAGTTTCCGACTAACAGATACGCAGTATTTT.

The V call is TRBV5-1, the J call TRBJ2-7, with 12 bases matching TRBD1. The CDR3 is 15 residues long. J gave up 3 bases and V 5 bases, and 6 bases lay outside the gene matches. Germline V gene lookup returns CDR1 SGHRS and CDR2 YFSETQ. The CDR3 nucleotides read TGCGCCAGCAGAGACGGGACAGGGGGCTTCTACGAGCAGTACTTC. Amino acids: CASRDGTGGFYEQYF. Combining the CDR3 with reference TRBV5-1 and TRBJ2-7 gives the whole variable domain KAGVTQTPRYLIKTRGQQVTLSCSPISGHRSVSWYQQTPGQGLQFLFEYFSETQRNKGNFPGRFSGRQFSNSRSEMNVSTLELGDSALYLCASRDGTGGFYEQYFGPGTRLTVT.

This sequence joins TRBV12-5 and TRBJ2-7, with D perhaps TRBD2 (6 bases). The CDR3 contains 13 residues. Germline V gene data show CDR1 as LGHNT and CDR2 as FRNRAP. V was pared by 7 bases and J by 1 base, with 11 bases between. The CDR3 spells CASVLGGSYEQYF. CDR3 DNA: TGTGCTAGTGTCCTGGGGGGATCCTACGAGCAGTACTTC.

The chain joins TRBV3-1 (or the pseudogene TRBV3-2) to TRBJ1-5; D unclear. In germline, CDR1 is LGHDT, CDR2 YNNKEL (reference sequence). The CDR3 has 13 residues. Trimming pared 0 bases from V and 7 bases from J, leaving 7 bases between. CDR3 coding DNA: TGTGCCAGCAGCCAAGATCCGGGGCAGCCCCAGCATTTT. This encodes CASSQDPGQPQHF.

This clone appeared a single time. The chain employs TRBV5-4 and TRBJ1-3, with TRBD1 identical over 8 bases. Germline loops: CDR1 SGHNT, CDR2 YYREEE (reference sequence). The CDR3 totals 17 residues. Unmatched junction bases numbered 9, after V lost 4 bases and J lost 0 bases. The CDR3 is CASSLQGARPSGNTIYF. CDR3 DNA sequence: TGTGCCAGCAGCCTGCAGGGGGCCCGTCCCTCTGGAAACACCATATATTTT.

This rearrangement joins TRBV1 to TRBJ1-2; the table's TRBD1 call for D was not verified on the DNA. TRBV1 counts as a pseudogene. This CDR3 is 15 amino acids long. Here the CDR3 DNA reads TGCACCAGCAGCCGACAAGAGGACAGGGGGCACGGCTACACCTTC. Encoded protein: CTSSRQEDRGHGYTF.

This sequence joins TRBV7-9 and TRBJ1-5; D is possibly TRBD1 (5 bases). Trimming removed 2 bases from V and 10 bases from J, with 12 bases in between. Germline assignment: CDR1 SEHNR and CDR2 FQNEAQ (reference sequence). The CDR3 length is 13 residues. CDR3 sequence reads: CASSLTGEPPQHF. In DNA form, the CDR3 reads TGTGCCAGCAGCTTAACGGGGGAACCTCCCCAGCATTTT.

This chain uses TRBV19 with TRBJ1-3; a weak D match, TRBD1 (5 bases). The CDR3 has 15 residues. The V and J ends lost 4 bases and 4 bases respectively, with 14 bases between them. CDR1 is LNHDA, CDR2 SQIVND, per germline (reference sequence). The DNA for the CDR3 is TGTGCCAGTAGTAACCCCGGGACTGGGGGAAACACCATATATTTT. It encodes CASSNPGTGGNTIYF. Variable domain in full (rest from reference TRBV19 and TRBJ1-3): DGGITQSPKYLFRKEGQNVTLSCEQNLNHDAMYWYRQDPGQGLRLIYYSQIVNDFQKGDIAEGYSVSREKKESFPLTVTSAQKNPTAFYLCASSNPGTGGNTIYFGEGSWLTVV.

This chain joins TRBV5-1 and TRBJ2-3; 11 nucleotides agree with TRBD1. Germline CDR1 SGHRS, CDR2 YFSETQ. The CDR3 sequence is 16 residues long. V lost 0 bases to trimming and J lost 5 bases; unmatched junction nucleotides: 5. CDR3 residues: CASSLAGQGGRDTQYF. CDR3 DNA: TGCGCCAGCAGCTTGGCGGGACAGGGGGGACGAGATACGCAGTATTTT.

The chain has TRBV14 and TRBJ2-1; possible D gene TRBD2, 6 bases. The CDR3 has 15 residues. Trimming cost V 4 bases and J 4 bases, with 14 bases left between them. Looked up from germline, CDR1 is SGHDN and CDR2 is FVKESK. The CDR3 sequence is CASSRASALYNEQFF. In nucleotides, the CDR3 is TGTGCCAGCAGCCGCGCTAGCGCCCTTTACAATGAGCAGTTCTTC.

The chain has TRBV30 and TRBJ2-1, with D possibly matching TRBD2 (6 bases). From germline, CDR1 is GTSNPN and CDR2 SVGIG (reference sequence). The V end was cut by 2 bases, the J end by 7 bases, with 15 bases between. This CDR3 is 14 amino acids long. As DNA, the CDR3 is TGTGCCTGGAGTACGGGCGGGAACGAGAATGAGCAGTTCTTC. Translating gives CAWSTGGNENEQFF.

The V call is TRBV6-1, the J call TRBJ1-2, with 11 bases matching TRBD1. The CDR3 length is 13 residues. With 5 bases clipped from V and 7 bases from J, the junction kept 3 bases outside the gene matches. In germline, CDR1 is MNHNS, CDR2 SASEGT. As DNA, the CDR3 is TGTGCCAGCAGTCCCGGGACAGGGGGTGGCTACACCTTC. Protein: CASSPGTGGGYTF.

This chain links TRBV29-1 with TRBJ1-2, with TRBD1 matching 7 bases. The CDR3 consists of 15 residues. The V gene's germline CDR1 is SQVTM and CDR2 ANQGSEA. V was pared by 1 base and J by 10 bases, with 15 bases of the junction left unmatched. The CDR3 protein is CSVEGKGGARLDYTF. CDR3 nucleotide sequence: TGCAGCGTTGAAGGAAAAGGGGGCGCGCGGTTAGACTACACCTTC.

The chain carries TRBV24-1 and TRBJ2-5; TRBD1 matches 9 bases. From germline, CDR1 is KGHDR and CDR2 SFDVKD. The CDR3 runs to 17 residues. Trimming removed 3 bases from V and 7 bases from J; junction bases left unmatched: 14. The CDR3, as DNA: TGTGCCACCAGTGATCGGGGACAGGGTGATAGAGTGGGGACCCAGTACTTC. Its translation: CATSDRGQGDRVGTQYF.

CDR3 in amino acids: CASSRDGTGGDEQYF. CDR3 nucleotides: TGTGCCAGCTCACGCGATGGGACAGGGGGAGACGAGCAGTACTTC. V gene TRBV18 combines with J gene TRBJ2-7, with 11 nucleotides matching TRBD1. Germline V gene sequence: CDR1 KGHSH, CDR2 LQKENI. The CDR3 length is 15 residues. Trimming took 4 bases from V and 5 from J; bases not matched to a gene: 7.

The rearrangement uses TRBV7-2 and TRBJ2-1; TRBD2 agrees at 7 bases. CDR3 size: 14 residues. Per germline, CDR1 SGHTA and CDR2 FQGNSA. V shed 5 bases, J shed 4 bases, and the junction held 5 bases outside the gene matches. CDR3 amino acids: CASSPQGLYNEQFF. The CDR3 bases are TGTGCCAGCAGCCCTCAGGGACTATACAATGAGCAGTTCTTC. Looking up the rest from reference TRBV7-2 and TRBJ2-1 gives the full variable domain: GAGVSQSPSNKVTEKGKDVELRCDPISGHTALYWYRQSLGQGLEFLIYFQGNSAPDKSGLPSDRFSAERTGGSVSTLTIQRTQQEDSAVYLCASSPQGLYNEQFFGPGTRLTVL.

The chain recombines TRBV23-1 with TRBJ1-1; 11 bases are a match to TRBD1. TRBV23-1 is reported as an ORF; its role is uncertain. The CDR3 runs to 16 residues. With V trimmed by 4 bases and J by 0 bases, 4 bases remained unmatched. The CDR3 nucleotides read TGCGCCAGCAGTCGCATGGACAGGGGGCTGAACACTGAAGCTTTCTTT. Translating gives CASSRMDRGLNTEAFF.